This TCR beta chain was observed in a study of graft-versus-host responses after intestinal transplantation. Profiling relied on immunoSEQ multiplex PCR, and the TCRdb table lists in-frame clones only, not all of them. The profile shows around 90,000 clones, 85% to 95% of them singletons. CDR3 length equals 16 residues. With respect to this clone: The antigen is not known.

The clonotype comes from a human donor who was the organ donor for an intestinal transplant. The V call is TRBV21-1, the J call TRBJ1-1; TRBD1 reflects the table's D call only, with no check against the DNA. TRBV21-1 is a known pseudogene. The material was unstimulated CD4+ T cells sorted from spleen or lymph node cells, obtained before transplant. In DNA, the CDR3 is TGTGCCAGCAAGATCTGTCCACAGGGTATTAGGACTGAAGCTTTCTTT. Protein: CASKICPQGIRTEAFF.